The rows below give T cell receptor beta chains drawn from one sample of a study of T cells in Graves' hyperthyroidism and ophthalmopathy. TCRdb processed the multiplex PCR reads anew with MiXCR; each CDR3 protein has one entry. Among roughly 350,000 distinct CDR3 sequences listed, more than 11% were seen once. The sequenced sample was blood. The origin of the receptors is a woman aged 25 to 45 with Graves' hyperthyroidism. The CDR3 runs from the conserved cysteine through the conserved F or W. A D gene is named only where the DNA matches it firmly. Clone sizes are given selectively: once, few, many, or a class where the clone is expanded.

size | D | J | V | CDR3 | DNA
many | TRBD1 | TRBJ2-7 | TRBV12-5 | CASGSLGQSGRGLTYEQYF | TGTGCTAGTGGTTCTCTTGGCCAAAGCGGCAGGGGGCTTACCTACGAGCAGTACTTC
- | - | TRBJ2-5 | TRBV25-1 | CASSDPGIQETQYF | TGTGCCAGCAGTGACCCAGGGATTCAAGAGACCCAGTACTTC
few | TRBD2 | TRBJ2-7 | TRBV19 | CASSTMTSGKKYEQYF | TGTGCCAGTAGTACGATGACTAGCGGGAAGAAATACGAGCAGTACTTC
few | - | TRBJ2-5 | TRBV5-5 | CASSQMGETQYF | TGTGCCAGCTCCCAGATGGGGGAGACCCAGTACTTC
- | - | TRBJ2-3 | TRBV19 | CASSKGHRDTQYF | TGTGCCAGTAGCAAGGGGCATAGAGATACGCAGTATTTT
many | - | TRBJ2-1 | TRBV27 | CASGQYNEQFF | TGTGCCAGCGGCCAGTACAATGAGCAGTTCTTC
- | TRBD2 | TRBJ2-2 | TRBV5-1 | CASSLVGLAAEKINTGELFF | TGCGCCAGCAGCTTGGTGGGACTAGCGGCCGAAAAGATTAACACCGGGGAGCTGTTTTTT
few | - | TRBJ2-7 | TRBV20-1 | CSAPRQSSYEQYF | TGCAGTGCCCCGAGACAAAGCTCCTACGAGCAGTACTTC
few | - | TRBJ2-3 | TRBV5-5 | CASSLVFWDTQYF | TGTGCCAGCAGCTTGGTATTCTGGGATACGCAGTATTTT
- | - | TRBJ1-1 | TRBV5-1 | CASRPSAGLNTEAFF | TGCGCCAGCAGACCTAGTGCGGGGTTGAACACTGAAGCTTTCTTT
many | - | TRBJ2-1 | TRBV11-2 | CASSLEGLSSCNEQFF | TGTGCCAGCAGCTTAGAGGGACTGAGCTCCTGCAATGAGCAGTTCTTC
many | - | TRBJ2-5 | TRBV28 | CASSWRVRNRAETQYF | TGTGCCAGCAGTTGGAGGGTCCGAAACAGGGCGGAGACCCAGTACTTC
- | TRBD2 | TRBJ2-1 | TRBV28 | CASSLSGRYPNEQFF | TGTGCCAGCAGTTTGAGCGGGAGATACCCCAATGAGCAGTTCTTC
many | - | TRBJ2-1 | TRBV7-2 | CASSLVGGYSSYNEQFF | TGTGCCAGCAGCTTAGTGGGCGGTTATAGCTCCTACAATGAGCAGTTCTTC
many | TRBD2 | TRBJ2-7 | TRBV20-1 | CSASPTSGAYEQYF | TGCAGTGCTAGTCCAACTAGCGGGGCCTACGAGCAGTACTTC
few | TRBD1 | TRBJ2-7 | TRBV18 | CASKHRDSSYEQYF | TGTGCCAGCAAACATCGGGACAGCTCCTACGAGCAGTACTTC
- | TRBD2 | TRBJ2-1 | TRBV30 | CAWSAGGRAFDEQFF | TGTGCCTGGAGTGCAGGCGGGAGGGCCTTCGATGAGCAGTTCTTC
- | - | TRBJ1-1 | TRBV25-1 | CASSESINPGNTEAFF | TGTGCCAGCAGTGAATCCATTAATCCGGGGAACACTGAAGCTTTCTTT
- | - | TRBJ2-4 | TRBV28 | CASSPGKVLAKDIQYF | TGTGCCAGCAGCCCCGGGAAGGTGCTAGCCAAAGACATTCAGTACTTC
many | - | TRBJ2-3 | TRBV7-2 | CASSKGRDTQYF | TGTGCCAGCAGCAAAGGCCGAGATACGCAGTATTTT
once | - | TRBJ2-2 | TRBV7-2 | CASSPQPAAGRMYVTGELFF | TGTGCCAGCAGCCCGCAACCGGCCGCGGGGAGAATGTACGTCACCGGGGAGCTGTTTTTT
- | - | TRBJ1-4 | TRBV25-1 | CASSEGKGSPEKLFF | TGTGCCAGCAGTGAAGGGAAAGGCTCGCCTGAAAAACTGTTTTTT
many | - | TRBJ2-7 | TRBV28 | CASSDTLYEQYF | TGTGCCAGCAGCGACACCCTCTACGAGCAGTACTTC
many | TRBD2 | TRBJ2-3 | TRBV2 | CASRGDGGDTQYF | TGTGCCAGCAGAGGAGACGGGGGGGATACGCAGTATTTT
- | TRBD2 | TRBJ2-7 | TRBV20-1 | CSASREAPLEQYF | TGCAGTGCTAGCCGGGAGGCTCCCCTCGAGCAGTACTTC
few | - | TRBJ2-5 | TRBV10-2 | CASSESQETQYF | TGCGCCAGCAGTGAGTCTCAAGAGACCCAGTACTTC
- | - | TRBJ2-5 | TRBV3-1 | CASSQFQGRETQYF | TGTGCCAGCAGCCAATTTCAGGGTCGTGAGACCCAGTACTTC
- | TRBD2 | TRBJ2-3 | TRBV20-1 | CSARGASGYTDTQYF | TGCAGTGCTAGAGGGGCTAGCGGGTACACAGATACGCAGTATTTT
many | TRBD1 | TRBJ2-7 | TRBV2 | CASSPGGGYEQYF | TGTGCCAGCAGTCCAGGGGGTGGCTACGAGCAGTACTTC
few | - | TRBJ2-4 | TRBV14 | CASSQVGAADIQYF | TGTGCCAGCAGCCAAGTAGGGGCGGCGGACATTCAGTACTTC
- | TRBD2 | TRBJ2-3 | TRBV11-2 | CASSSWTSVGADTQYF | TGTGCCAGCAGCTCCTGGACTAGCGTTGGGGCAGATACGCAGTATTTT
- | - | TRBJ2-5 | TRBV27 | CASGRVGETQYF | TGTGCCAGCGGCAGGGTTGGAGAGACCCAGTACTTC
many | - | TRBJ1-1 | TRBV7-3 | CASSLGGPNTEAFF | TGTGCCAGCAGCCTAGGGGGACCGAACACTGAAGCTTTCTTT
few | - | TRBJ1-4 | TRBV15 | CATSSLFSSEKLFF | TGTGCCACCAGCTCCCTATTTTCTAGTGAAAAACTGTTTTTT
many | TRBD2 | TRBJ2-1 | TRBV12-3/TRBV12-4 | CASSLSGGGYNEQFF | TGTGCCAGCAGTTTAAGCGGGGGGGGGTACAATGAGCAGTTCTTC
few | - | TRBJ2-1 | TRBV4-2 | CASSQELTLEWGEQFF | TGTGCCAGCAGCCAAGAACTCACGTTGGAGTGGGGGGAGCAGTTCTTC
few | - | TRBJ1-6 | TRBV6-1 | CASSPGRYSPLHF | TGTGCCAGCAGTCCGGGCCGTTATTCACCCCTCCACTTT
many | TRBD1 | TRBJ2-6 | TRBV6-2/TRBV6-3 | CASSPGTGSSGANVLTF | TGTGCCAGCAGTCCCGGGACAGGTAGCTCTGGGGCCAACGTCCTGACTTTC